This T cell receptor beta chain was identified during a study of molecular identifiers for immune sequencing clone quantification. Naive CD8 T cells, phenotype CD8+CD4-CCR7+CD45RA+, were sorted. Making the bulk TCR libraries relied on previously described methods and listed TCR primers. TCRdb itself ran the PCR reads through MiXCR, one entry per CDR3 protein. This table has hundreds of thousands of distinct CDR3 sequences, roughly 27% appearing once. Trimming pared 2 bases from V and 3 bases from J, leaving 13 bases between. This CDR3 is 15 amino acids long. The origin of this receptor is a human donor in good health. Some libraries in this study had Jurkat cell RNA spiked in. Source material: naive CD8+ T cells from blood, with Jurkat cell RNA spiked in. Subset reported: FACS-sorted CD8+CD4-CCR7+CD45RA+ naive T cells. The chain uses TRBV12-3 or TRBV12-4 and TRBJ1-2; D not certain. The chain's CDR3 is CASSLPGGGHYGYTF. The CDR3 DNA sequence: TGTGCCAGCAGTTTACCCGGTGGTGGCCACTATGGCTACACCTTC.